A single sample is the source of the 19 T cell receptor beta chains below, sequenced in a study of CD8+ T cells in alopecia areata. Specified treatment: oral pan-JAK inhibitor, 5-10 mg twice daily. After isolation, RNA underwent reverse transcription to generate cDNA as the sequencing template. Clones were read by immunoSEQ multiplex PCR, and TCRdb kept only the in-frame ones, dropping some. The data show 250,000 to 350,000 clones, 60% seen once. Material: CD4+ T cells sorted from blood, obtained at week 52, from a patient treated with tofacitinib. The receptors shown here come from a human donor with alopecia areata.

This chain uses TRBV7-8 with TRBJ1-2, with a tentative D call TRBD1 (6 bases). CDR3 length equals 18 residues. The germline V gene encodes CDR1 SGHVS and CDR2 FQNEAQ. Trimming removed 3 bases from V and 3 bases from J, with 23 bases in between. CDR3 residues: CASSFTGGSPGGDYGYTF. DNA for the CDR3: TGTGCCAGCAGCTTTACGGGGGGATCCCCGGGGGGCGACTATGGCTACACCTTC.

The chain combines TRBV5-6 with TRBJ2-1; D is ambiguous. Germline assignment: CDR1 SGHDT and CDR2 YYEEEE. CDR3 length: 11 residues. Trimming stripped 3 bases from V and 6 bases from J, with 4 bases between. Here the CDR3 DNA reads TGTGCCAGCAGCTGGATCAATGAGCAGTTCTTC. This sequence encodes CASSWINEQFF.

The rearrangement uses TRBV6-1 and TRBJ1-6; the D is unclear. The CDR3 is 12 residues long. Trimming took 4 bases from V and 11 from J, leaving 9 bases between them. CDR1 and CDR2 from the germline V gene are MNHNS and SASEGT. Here the CDR3 DNA reads TGTGCCAGCAGTGGCCAGCTGCCACCCCTCCACTTT. It is translated as CASSGQLPPLHF.

This chain uses TRBV30 with TRBJ2-4; no firm D call. CDR3 length equals 12 residues. CDR1 is GTSNPN and CDR2 is SVGIG in the germline V gene (reference sequence). Trimming pared 0 bases from V and 6 bases from J, leaving 6 bases between. The CDR3 protein is CAWSVVGNIQYF. The CDR3 region has the DNA TGTGCCTGGAGTGTAGTCGGAAACATTCAGTACTTC.

This clone was found a few times. The rearrangement links TRBV23-1 to TRBJ2-7; 10 bases align to TRBD1. TRBV23-1 carries the ORF label, with uncertain function. Trimming at V came to 3 bases and at J to 2 bases, leaving 7 bases not matched to a gene. The CDR3 runs to 16 residues. This chain's CDR3 is CASSHLGTGAPYEQYF. The CDR3 nucleotides read TGCGCCAGCAGTCACCTTGGGACAGGGGCCCCCTACGAGCAGTACTTC.

The chain carries TRBV29-1 and TRBJ2-1; possibly TRBD1 or TRBD2 for D (6 bases each). The CDR3 loop spans 16 amino acids. Trimming left V 6 bases short and J 2 bases short, with 20 bases between. Germline V gene sequence: CDR1 SQVTM, CDR2 ANQGSEA. The CDR3 sequence: CSVHPPGAAAYNEQFF. In DNA form, the CDR3 reads TGCAGCGTGCACCCCCCGGGGGCAGCAGCCTACAATGAGCAGTTCTTC.

CDR3 DNA: TGCAGCGTAGTCGGACAGAGCTCCTACGAGCAGTACTTC. This sequence encodes CSVVGQSSYEQYF. The gene calls are TRBV29-1 and TRBJ2-7; D possibly corresponds to TRBD1 (6 bases). Germline V gene sequence: CDR1 SQVTM, CDR2 ANQGSEA. The CDR3 is 13 amino acids. The V and J ends lost 6 bases and 0 bases respectively, with 12 bases between them.

J is TRBJ1-5 and V is TRBV6-5; D is ambiguous. The V gene's germline CDR1 is MNHEY and CDR2 SVGAGI. Trimming stripped 8 bases from V and 2 bases from J, with 10 bases between. This CDR3 is 13 amino acids long. As DNA, the CDR3 is TGTGCCAGCCGAGGCTCCGGCAATCAGCCCCAGCATTTT. As protein: CASRGSGNQPQHF.

Concerning this clone: One end of the junction is discordant with germline, which a read error may explain. The chain joins TRBV5-1 to TRBJ2-3; D is perhaps TRBD2 (5 bases). This CDR3 comprises 12 residues. Per the germline V gene, CDR1 is SGHRS and CDR2 is YFSETQ. This chain's CDR3 is CASSFRGGSQYF. In DNA form, the CDR3 reads TGCGCCAGCAGCTTCCGGGGTGGTTCGCAATATTTT.

The rearrangement links TRBV7-9 to TRBJ2-3; 9 nucleotides match TRBD1. This CDR3 comprises 18 residues. The V segment lost 2 bases and the J segment 4 bases; nucleotides outside the gene matches: 13. CDR1 SEHNR and CDR2 FQNEAQ come from the germline V gene (reference sequence). The CDR3 DNA reads as TGTGCCAGCAGCTTATTCATTTTGGGACAGGGAGGGCCAGATACGCAGTATTTT. Translation: CASSLFILGQGGPDTQYF.

The chain combines TRBV29-1 with TRBJ2-6; maybe TRBD1 (6 bases). The V end was cut by 6 bases, the J end by 2 bases, with 14 bases between. Germline V gene lookup returns CDR1 SQVTM and CDR2 ANQGSEA. The CDR3 has 15 residues. The chain's CDR3 is CSVATGLTGANVLTF. CDR3 nucleotides: TGCAGCGTAGCTACAGGGCTAACTGGGGCCAACGTCCTGACTTTC. Full variable domain (rest looked up from reference TRBV29-1 and TRBJ2-6): SAVISQKPSRDICQRGTSLTIQCQVDSQVTMMFWYRQQPGQSLTLIATANQGSEATYESGFVIDKFPISRPNLTFSTLTVSNMSPEDSSIYLCSVATGLTGANVLTFGAGSRLTVL.

In this sample, this clone turned up a few times. The CDR3 DNA reads as TGCAGCGTCCTTAAGACAGGGTACGAGCAGTACTTC. Translation: CSVLKTGYEQYF. J is TRBJ2-7 and V is TRBV29-1; TRBD1 matches 7 bases. The CDR3 spans 12 residues. V dropped 6 bases and J dropped 4; count of bases not matched to a gene: 6. Germline CDR1 SQVTM, CDR2 ANQGSEA.

This chain connects TRBV9 to TRBJ2-5, with a weak D call TRBD2 (5 bases). The germline V gene encodes CDR1 SGDLS and CDR2 YYNGEE. V was pared by 4 bases and J by 5 bases, with 12 bases between. The length of the CDR3 is 13 residues. The CDR3 bases are TGTGCCAGCAGCCCGTCGGGGTGGGAGACCCAGTACTTC. Amino acids: CASSPSGWETQYF.

The rearrangement uses TRBV29-1 and TRBJ2-1; 7 bases line up with TRBD2. This CDR3 region has 15 residues. Losses at the gene ends were 6 bases for V and 0 bases for J; bases not matched to a gene: 8. Germline V gives CDR1 SQVTM, CDR2 ANQGSEA. The CDR3 sequence is CSVKRGGSSYNEQFF. The CDR3 DNA sequence: TGCAGCGTCAAGCGGGGCGGTAGCTCCTACAATGAGCAGTTCTTC.

V and J are TRBV15 and TRBJ2-5; no reliable D call. The CDR3 is 12 amino acids. CDR1 and CDR2 (germline): LNHNV, YYDKDF (reference sequence). Deletions cut 2 bases from V and 7 bases from J, with 8 bases between. Here the CDR3 reads CATSRTSSTQYF. The CDR3 nucleotides are TGTGCCACCAGCAGAACTTCCTCGACCCAGTACTTC.

CDR3 coding DNA: TGTGCCAGCAGCGCCAGGGACAGGGTGCGAGAGACCCAGTACTTC. This encodes CASSARDRVRETQYF. The chain joins TRBV9 to TRBJ2-5; 9 bases align to TRBD1. There are 15 residues in the CDR3. Germline-derived CDR1 and CDR2 are SGDLS and YYNGEE. With 3 bases clipped from V and 4 bases from J, the junction kept 7 bases outside the gene matches.

This chain uses TRBV30 with TRBJ2-5; possibly TRBD1 for D (5 bases). Trimming took off 0 bases at V and 1 base at J, with 9 bases between the two ends. This CDR3 contains 14 residues. Looked up from germline, CDR1 is GTSNPN and CDR2 is SVGIG (reference sequence). The CDR3 loop reads CAWSVRGGQETQYF. Written as DNA, the CDR3 is TGTGCCTGGAGTGTAAGGGGTGGCCAAGAGACCCAGTACTTC.

The chain has TRBV5-4 and TRBJ2-5; possible D gene TRBD1, 5 bases. CDR1 and CDR2 from the germline V gene are SGHNT and YYREEE (reference sequence). The CDR3 is made up of 14 amino acids. With 4 bases removed from V and 1 base from J, the gap between germline ends came to 11 bases. CDR3 amino acids: CASSRAGSQETQYF. CDR3 DNA: TGTGCCAGCAGCCGGGCAGGGTCCCAAGAGACCCAGTACTTC.

The table lists this clone with a few counts. This chain uses TRBV7-2 with TRBJ1-2; D may be TRBD1 (5 bases). Germline values: CDR1 SGHTA, CDR2 FQGNSA. V dropped 5 bases and J dropped 2 bases, with 12 bases sitting between them. The CDR3 contains 14 residues. CDR3 region: CASSIITGNYGYTF. The CDR3 DNA is TGTGCCAGCAGCATAATAACAGGCAACTATGGCTACACCTTC.